The present T cell receptor beta chain was sequenced within a study of shared clonotypes between healthy human individuals (dated by TCRdb to between 2020 and 2021). About the study as a whole: The cohort comprised a couple of women and a few men aged 18 to 49 years. To increase sequencing depth and limit assay-specific biases, different laboratories used diverse techniques to prepare libraries and sequence TCR repertoires. Per donor, leukapheresis produced somewhere between about 0.8 and 9 billion PBMCs. Blood TCR repertoires of several healthy adults were deeply sequenced to estimate repertoire size and the extent of clonotype sharing between individuals.

Overall study outcomes, separate from this receptor: Sampling was restricted to blood, and TCR repertoires in tissue are likely to differ from TCR repertoires in blood. Pairwise subsampling led to the expectation that sequencing depth would affect the degree of clonotype sharing among donors. The genetic and exposure-history diversity represented was limited by the small number of donors.

Donors were healthy HIV-negative adults with no recently reported acute infections or vaccinations. Every donor was a Caucasian adult living in Nashville, Tennessee, USA. For unsorted samples, approximately 81 million PBMCs were counted, and genomic DNA was extracted using the QIAamp DNA Blood Mini kit. After blood collection by leukapheresis, PBMCs were isolated using Ficoll-Histopaque density gradient centrifugation and then cryopreserved in the vapor phase of liquid nitrogen. TCR CDR3 regions were amplified from genomic DNA by multiplex PCR using the deep immunoSEQ assay. For each cell subset, the extracted genomic DNA was distributed evenly across all wells of several immunoSEQ 96-well plates, and each plate served as one replicate. For unsorted PBMC, roughly 270 ng genomic DNA, equal to 30,000 or so T cell genomes, was loaded into each replicate PCR. Ten immunoSEQ deep assay plates were used to sequence the unsorted PBMC genomic DNA. Purified libraries were measured with a Qubit 3.0 fluorometer, size-checked on a Bioanalyzer 2100, and measured again with the KAPA Library Quantification kit. A separate single-read 150-cycle Illumina NextSeq 550 flow cell was used to sequence each immunoSEQ 96-well plate. Per the authors' processing: Because only junctional sequences without quality scores were contained in the immunoSEQ output, filtering matching that applied to full-length reads could not be performed. To assign V/J genes and CDR3, sequences were annotated using PyIR, a Python wrapper for IgBLAST v1.9, with IMGT germline references. Reads with weak V/J assignments (E-value above 1e-6), missing CDR3, stop codons, out-of-frame junctions, or ambiguous translated residues were removed. V3J clonotypes were defined as sequences sharing an identical inferred V gene, J gene, and CDR3 amino acid sequence. Percentage overlap between repertoires was calculated by dividing the number of shared unique clonotypes by the size of the smaller repertoire. RTK rarefaction, the Chao1 estimator, and Recon v2.1 estimates of unobserved clonotypes were used to assess repertoire richness. TCRdb re-hosts the immuneACCESS table, in-frame sequences only. Its copies lack some clones; in the studies checked, an unresolved V gene accounts for under half of them, and the cause for the rest is not known. D and trimming were read from the DNA, whereas the V and J calls and clone size are those reported in that table. The table for this sample lists around 530,000 clones; 70% to 80% of them were counted only once. Around 12% of the sample goes to the ten largest clones.

Including the terminal cysteine and phenylalanine, the CDR3 comprises 15 residues. The kept DNA is CDR3 alone, 45 bases in frame from the first base. For CDR1 and CDR2, the germline V gene (reference sequence) lists WNHNN and SYGVQD. From V the trimming removes 8 bases and from J it removes 2 bases, while the gene matches leave 8 bases of the junction unaccounted for. As for this clone: Its target antigen remains unknown. Base qualities were left out, and no much larger clone turns up one base away.

The clonotype comes from a woman between 35 and 50 years old in good health. Some clones in this sample may be carry-over from other donors' samples. The rearrangement combines TRBV10-1 with TRBJ2-1; a stretch of 8 junction bases matches TRBD2. The sample comprised PBMCs. The CDR3 amino acid sequence is: CASGIDSGTYNEQFF. The bases read TGCGCCAGCGGTATCGATAGCGGGACCTACAATGAGCAGTTCTTC.